These T cell receptor beta chains were read from a single sample in a study of blood T cell repertoires in COVID-19. TCRdb's copy holds only in-frame clones and misses some; the assay was immunoSEQ multiplex PCR. The sample has roughly 320,000 clones, about nine tenths seen once. Sequenced material: peripheral blood. All receptors come from a woman aged 50 to 60 with COVID-19, enrolled during active disease. Each CDR3 is given with its conserved first and last residue. The D gene is left open where the match is weak. Clone size is stated in some rows and not others, as once, few, many or a class when expanded.

size | J | D | V | length | CDR3 | DNA
NA | TRBJ2-7 | TRBD1 | TRBV27 | 15 | CASSLSAGTGYEQYF | TGTGCCAGCAGTTTATCGGCCGGGACAGGCTACGAGCAGTACTTC
NA | TRBJ2-2 | NA | TRBV7-8 | 15 | CASSRDRINTGELFF | TGTGCCAGCAGCCGAGACAGAATTAACACCGGGGAGCTGTTTTTT
NA | TRBJ2-1 | TRBD2 | TRBV11-3 | 16 | CASSLAAAGGWDEQFF | TGTGCCAGCAGCTTAGCTGCCGCGGGAGGGTGGGATGAGCAGTTCTTC
once | TRBJ2-1 | NA | TRBV24-1 | 15 | CATSLAGSNYNEQFF | TGTGCCACCAGTCTCGCGGGGTCTAACTACAATGAGCAGTTCTTC
NA | TRBJ2-7 | NA | TRBV19 | 13 | CASSEADPYEQYF | TGTGCCAGTAGTGAGGCCGACCCCTACGAGCAGTACTTC
NA | TRBJ1-5 | NA | TRBV9 | 14 | CASSVGRDNQPQHF | TGTGCCAGCAGCGTTGGCAGGGATAATCAGCCCCAGCATTTT
once | TRBJ2-7 | TRBD2 | TRBV6-5 | 15 | CASSRGTSGNYEQYF | TGTGCCAGCAGCCGAGGGACTAGCGGGAATTACGAGCAGTACTTC
once | TRBJ1-4 | NA | TRBV30 | 14 | CAWSVVRGGEKLFF | TGTGCCTGGAGTGTAGTCAGGGGCGGTGAAAAACTGTTTTTT
NA | TRBJ1-6 | NA | TRBV5-6 | 14 | CASSLVTGESPLHF | TGTGCCAGCAGCTTGGTGACAGGTGAATCACCCCTCCACTTT
NA | TRBJ2-5 | TRBD2 | TRBV4-1 | 16 | CASSQHRLAEQETQYF | TGCGCCAGCAGCCAACACCGACTAGCGGAGCAAGAGACCCAGTACTTC
NA | TRBJ2-6 | NA | TRBV7-6 | 15 | CASRAGESGANVLTF | TGTGCCAGCAGGGCAGGGGAATCTGGGGCCAACGTCCTGACTTTC
NA | TRBJ1-3 | TRBD1 | TRBV6-6 | 15 | CASSAQSGGGNTIYF | TGTGCCAGCAGTGCACAATCAGGGGGTGGAAACACCATATATTTT
NA | TRBJ2-7 | TRBD2 | TRBV7-9 | 17 | CASSSTTGGLAGVKEYF | TGTGCCAGCAGCTCTACCACTGGGGGACTAGCGGGAGTTAAGGAGTACTTC
NA | TRBJ1-5 | TRBD1 | TRBV7-6 | 14 | CASSLGQGNQPQHF | TGTGCCAGCAGCTTAGGACAGGGTAATCAGCCCCAGCATTTT
NA | TRBJ2-7 | TRBD2 | TRBV6-5 | 14 | CASTLRGGVGEQYF | TGTGCCAGCACCCTTCGGGGGGGGGTTGGAGAGCAGTACTTC
NA | TRBJ2-7 | TRBD2 | TRBV4-1 | 16 | CASSQVLTSVSYEQYF | TGCGCCAGCAGCCAAGTCCTGACTAGCGTGTCCTACGAGCAGTACTTC
NA | TRBJ1-1 | NA | TRBV9 | 14 | CASSVVESNTEAFF | TGTGCCAGCAGCGTAGTGGAGAGTAACACTGAAGCTTTCTTT
NA | TRBJ1-1 | NA | TRBV4-2 | 13 | CASSQDSYSEAFF | TGTGCCAGCAGCCAAGATTCCTACTCTGAAGCTTTCTTT
NA | TRBJ2-5 | NA | TRBV21-1 | 14 | CASSKRVGRETQYF | TGTGCCAGCAGCAAAAGGGTCGGGAGAGAGACCCAGTACTTC
NA | TRBJ1-2 | TRBD1 | TRBV7-8 | 16 | CASSLVGQGINYGYTF | TGTGCCAGCAGCTTAGTAGGACAGGGTATTAACTATGGCTACACCTTC
NA | TRBJ2-1 | TRBD1 | TRBV6-5 | 14 | CASRLGTVGNEQFF | TGTGCCAGCAGGCTTGGGACAGTCGGGAATGAGCAGTTCTTC
NA | TRBJ1-1 | TRBD1 | TRBV7-2 | 15 | CASSPSGGGVFEAFF | TGTGCCAGCAGTCCATCAGGGGGCGGCGTGTTTGAAGCTTTCTTT
NA | TRBJ2-7 | TRBD2 | TRBV7-9 | 15 | CASMGLAARAYEQYF | TGTGCCAGCATGGGACTAGCGGCCAGAGCCTACGAGCAGTACTTC
few | TRBJ1-2 | NA | TRBV18 | 13 | CASSTDGAIGYTF | TGTGCCAGCTCTACCGATGGGGCCATTGGCTACACCTTC
NA | TRBJ2-2 | TRBD2 | TRBV5-4 | 16 | CASSLGTSGDYGELFF | TGTGCCAGCAGCTTGGGAACTAGCGGGGACTACGGGGAGCTGTTTTTT
NA | TRBJ1-2 | NA | TRBV7-2 | 14 | CASSLAGRGDGYTF | TGTGCCAGCAGCTTAGCAGGCAGGGGCGATGGCTACACCTTC
NA | TRBJ1-1 | NA | TRBV3-1/TRBV3-2 | 15 | CASSQDTPMNTEAFF | TGTGCCAGCAGCCAAGATACACCGATGAACACTGAAGCTTTCTTT
NA | TRBJ1-3 | NA | TRBV5-8 | 17 | CASSLAAVLSSGNTIYF | TGTGCCAGCAGCTTGGCGGCGGTACTTAGCTCTGGAAACACCATATATTTT
NA | TRBJ2-1 | NA | TRBV30 | 13 | CAWNLVQDGEQFF | TGTGCCTGGAATCTAGTACAAGACGGTGAGCAGTTCTTC
NA | TRBJ2-7 | TRBD2 | TRBV6-2/TRBV6-3 | 16 | CASSSWTSGSSYEQYF | TGTGCCAGCAGTTCTTGGACTAGCGGCTCGTCCTACGAGCAGTACTTC
NA | TRBJ1-2 | TRBD1 | TRBV6-5 | 13 | CATHRGSNYGYTF | TGTGCCACCCACAGGGGCTCTAACTATGGCTACACCTTC
once | TRBJ2-3 | NA | TRBV5-6 | 16 | CASSFYGEPDTDTQYF | TGTGCCAGCAGCTTTTATGGGGAGCCGGACACAGATACGCAGTATTTT
NA | TRBJ2-3 | NA | TRBV4-2 | 14 | CASRPGLGTDTQYF | TGTGCCAGCAGACCGGGACTCGGCACAGATACGCAGTATTTT
NA | TRBJ1-2 | NA | TRBV2 | 12 | CASSGAGDGYTF | TGTGCCAGCAGTGGGGCAGGGGATGGCTACACCTTC
NA | TRBJ1-5 | NA | TRBV27 | 14 | CASSSAGANQPQHF | TGTGCCAGCAGTTCTGCAGGGGCCAATCAGCCCCAGCATTTT
NA | TRBJ1-2 | TRBD1 | TRBV9 | 20 | CASSVRQGPVPGARGYGYTF | TGTGCCAGCAGCGTGCGACAGGGACCAGTACCCGGCGCGAGGGGCTATGGCTACACCTTC
NA | TRBJ2-2 | TRBD2 | TRBV11-2 | 18 | CASSPWSGGGLNTGELFF | TGTGCCAGCAGCCCCTGGAGCGGGGGCGGCCTAAACACCGGGGAGCTGTTTTTT
NA | TRBJ2-7 | NA | TRBV18 | 14 | CASSPPGRPYEQYF | TGTGCCAGCTCACCACCGGGCAGGCCCTACGAGCAGTACTTC
NA | TRBJ2-7 | TRBD1 | TRBV5-4 | 13 | CASSPPTGGEQYF | TGTGCCAGCAGTCCTCCGACAGGGGGCGAGCAGTACTTC
NA | TRBJ1-1 | TRBD1 | TRBV19 | 12 | CASSIRQGGAFF | TGTGCCAGTAGTATCAGGCAGGGGGGAGCTTTCTTT
NA | TRBJ2-7 | TRBD1 | TRBV7-2 | 13 | CASSLRQGIEQYF | TGTGCCAGCAGCTTAAGACAGGGAATCGAGCAGTACTTC
NA | TRBJ2-6 | TRBD1 | TRBV29-1 | 16 | CSVVGTDRSGANVLTF | TGCAGCGTTGTAGGGACAGATAGATCTGGGGCCAACGTCCTGACTTTC
NA | TRBJ2-7 | TRBD1 | TRBV7-9 | 17 | CASSLGYNRGAHYEQYF | TGTGCCAGCAGCTTAGGCTACAACAGGGGGGCTCACTACGAGCAGTACTTC
NA | TRBJ2-5 | TRBD2 | TRBV9 | 15 | CASSVRLAGFETQYF | TGTGCCAGCAGCGTGAGACTAGCGGGATTTGAGACCCAGTACTTC
NA | TRBJ2-1 | TRBD1 | TRBV5-4 | 15 | CASSTDRGSYNEQFF | TGTGCCAGCAGCACGGACAGGGGTTCCTACAATGAGCAGTTCTTC
NA | TRBJ1-2 | TRBD1 | TRBV4-2 | 15 | CASSQYRDSGYGYTF | TGTGCCAGCAGCCAATACCGGGACAGCGGCTATGGCTACACCTTC